This T cell receptor beta chain was found in a study of blood T cell repertoires in COVID-19. Study-level background: The United States, Italy and Spain were the sources of the acute and convalescent COVID-19 samples. Nucleic acid was either cDNA or gDNA, and it came from T cells, B-cell-depleted T cells, or PBMCs.

Authors' data handling: Amplification of reference gene primers was used by the study to estimate nucleated cell counts. Assay used: immunoSEQ multiplex PCR; TCRdb lists only in-frame clones, some missing. The DNA gave D and trimming, while V, J and clone size come from that table. The table lists 360,000 or so clones, around 90% of them singletons. The CDR3 has 12 residues. This sequence was found in a man younger than 35 with active or convalescent COVID-19. This chain uses TRBV21-1 with TRBJ1-5; TRBD1, the table's D call, was not compared with the DNA. TRBV21-1 is designated a pseudogene. The specimen sequenced was peripheral blood. This CDR3 is CASSNRDQPQHF. CDR3 sequence (DNA): TGTGCCAGCAGCAACAGGGATCAGCCCCAGCATTTT.